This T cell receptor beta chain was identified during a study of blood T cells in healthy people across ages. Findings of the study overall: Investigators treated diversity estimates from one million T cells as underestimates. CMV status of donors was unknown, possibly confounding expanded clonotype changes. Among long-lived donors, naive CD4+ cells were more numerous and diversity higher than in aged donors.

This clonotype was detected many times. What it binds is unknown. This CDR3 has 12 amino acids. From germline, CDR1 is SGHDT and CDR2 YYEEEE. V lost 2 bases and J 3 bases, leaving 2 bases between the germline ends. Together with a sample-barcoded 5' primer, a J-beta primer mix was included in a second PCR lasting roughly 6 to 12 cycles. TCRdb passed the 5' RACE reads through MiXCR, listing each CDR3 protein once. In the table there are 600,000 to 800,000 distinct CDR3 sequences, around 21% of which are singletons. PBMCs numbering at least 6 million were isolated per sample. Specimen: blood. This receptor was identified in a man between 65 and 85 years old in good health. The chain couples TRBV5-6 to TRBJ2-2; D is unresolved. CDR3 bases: TGTGCCAGCAGCTTTTACACCGGGGAGCTGTTTTTT. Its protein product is CASSFYTGELFF.